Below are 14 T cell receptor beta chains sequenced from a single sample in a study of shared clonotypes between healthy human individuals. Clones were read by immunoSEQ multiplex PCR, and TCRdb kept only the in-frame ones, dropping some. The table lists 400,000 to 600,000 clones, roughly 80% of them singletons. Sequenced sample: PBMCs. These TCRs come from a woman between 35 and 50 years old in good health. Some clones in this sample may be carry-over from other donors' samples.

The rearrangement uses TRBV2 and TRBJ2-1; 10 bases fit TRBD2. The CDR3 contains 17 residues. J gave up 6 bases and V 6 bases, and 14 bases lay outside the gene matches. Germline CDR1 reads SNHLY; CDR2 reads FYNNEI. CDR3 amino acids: CASRALRSSGRGNEQFF. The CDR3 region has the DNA TGTGCCAGCAGAGCCCTACGCTCTAGCGGGAGAGGCAATGAGCAGTTCTTC.

The CDR3 sequence is CAIQDSNYEQFF. The CDR3 nucleotides are TGTGCCATTCAGGATTCCAACTATGAGCAGTTCTTC. This chain connects TRBV10-3 to TRBJ2-1; D gene ambiguous. The V gene's germline CDR1 is ENHRY and CDR2 SYGVKD. The germline V and J ends were trimmed by 9 bases and 8 bases, with 14 bases remaining between them. The CDR3 runs 12 residues.

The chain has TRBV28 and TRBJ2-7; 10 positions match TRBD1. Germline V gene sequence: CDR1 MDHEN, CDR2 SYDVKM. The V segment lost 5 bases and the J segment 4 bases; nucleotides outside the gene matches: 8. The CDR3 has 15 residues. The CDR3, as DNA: TGTGCCAGCAGTCTAAGACAGGGGGCCGAGTACGAGCAGTACTTC. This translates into CASSLRQGAEYEQYF.

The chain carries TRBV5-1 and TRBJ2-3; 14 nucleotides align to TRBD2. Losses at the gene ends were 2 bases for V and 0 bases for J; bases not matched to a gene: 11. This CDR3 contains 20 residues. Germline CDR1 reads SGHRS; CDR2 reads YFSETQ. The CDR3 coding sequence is TGCGCCAGCAGCTTCTCAACCGGACTAGCGGGAGGCGTTAGCACAGATACGCAGTATTTT. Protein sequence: CASSFSTGLAGGVSTDTQYF. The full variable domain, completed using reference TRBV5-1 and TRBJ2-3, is KAGVTQTPRYLIKTRGQQVTLSCSPISGHRSVSWYQQTPGQGLQFLFEYFSETQRNKGNFPGRFSGRQFSNSRSEMNVSTLELGDSALYLCASSFSTGLAGGVSTDTQYFGPGTRLTVL.

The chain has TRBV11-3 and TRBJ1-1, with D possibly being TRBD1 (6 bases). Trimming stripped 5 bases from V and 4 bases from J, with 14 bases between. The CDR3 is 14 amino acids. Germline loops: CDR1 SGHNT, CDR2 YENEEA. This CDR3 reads CASSVNQQGTEAFF. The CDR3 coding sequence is TGTGCCAGCAGCGTGAACCAACAGGGCACTGAAGCTTTCTTT.

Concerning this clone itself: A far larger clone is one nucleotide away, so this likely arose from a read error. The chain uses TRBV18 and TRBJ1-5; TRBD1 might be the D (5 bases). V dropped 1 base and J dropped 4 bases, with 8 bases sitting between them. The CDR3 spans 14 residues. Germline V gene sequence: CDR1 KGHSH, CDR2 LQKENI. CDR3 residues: CASSPLGGNQPQHF. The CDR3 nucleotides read TGTGCCAGCTCACCACTGGGGGGGAATCAGCCCCAGCATTTT.

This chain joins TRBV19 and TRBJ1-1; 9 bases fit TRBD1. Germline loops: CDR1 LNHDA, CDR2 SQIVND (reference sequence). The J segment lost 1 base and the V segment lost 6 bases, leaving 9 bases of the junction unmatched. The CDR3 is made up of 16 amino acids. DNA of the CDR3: TGTGCCAGTAGCTCCGGGACAGGGCTCCGGAACACTGAAGCTTTCTTT. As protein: CASSSGTGLRNTEAFF.

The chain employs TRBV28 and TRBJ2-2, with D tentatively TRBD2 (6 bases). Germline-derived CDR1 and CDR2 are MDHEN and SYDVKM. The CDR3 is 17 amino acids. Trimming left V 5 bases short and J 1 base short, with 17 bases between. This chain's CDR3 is CASSRWALRGNTGELFF. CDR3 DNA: TGTGCCAGCAGTAGGTGGGCCTTGCGGGGGAACACCGGGGAGCTGTTTTTT.

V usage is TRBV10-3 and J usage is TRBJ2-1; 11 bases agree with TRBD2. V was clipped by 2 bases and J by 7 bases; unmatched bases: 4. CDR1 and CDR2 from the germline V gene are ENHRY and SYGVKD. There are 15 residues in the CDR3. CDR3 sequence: CAISERTSGLNEQFF. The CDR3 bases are TGTGCCATCAGTGAGCGGACTAGCGGGCTGAATGAGCAGTTCTTC.

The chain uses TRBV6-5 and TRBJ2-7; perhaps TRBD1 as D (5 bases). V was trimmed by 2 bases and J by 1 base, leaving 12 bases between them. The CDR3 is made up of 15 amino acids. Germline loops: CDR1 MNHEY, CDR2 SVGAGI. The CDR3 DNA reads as TGTGCCAGCAGTTACGCGAGTAAGGGGTCCTACGAGCAGTACTTC. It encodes CASSYASKGSYEQYF.

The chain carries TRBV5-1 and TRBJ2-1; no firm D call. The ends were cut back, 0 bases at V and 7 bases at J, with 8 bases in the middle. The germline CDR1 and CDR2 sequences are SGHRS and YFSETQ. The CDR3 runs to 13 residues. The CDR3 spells CASSLAVENEQFF. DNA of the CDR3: TGCGCCAGCAGCTTGGCCGTGGAGAATGAGCAGTTCTTC.

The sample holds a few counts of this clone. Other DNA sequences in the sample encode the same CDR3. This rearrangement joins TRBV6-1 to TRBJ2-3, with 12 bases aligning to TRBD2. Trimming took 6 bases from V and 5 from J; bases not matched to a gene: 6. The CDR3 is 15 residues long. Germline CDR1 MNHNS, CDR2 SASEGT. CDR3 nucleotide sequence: TGTGCCAGCAGCCGACTAGCGGGAGAGGTAGATACGCAGTATTTT. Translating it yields CASSRLAGEVDTQYF.

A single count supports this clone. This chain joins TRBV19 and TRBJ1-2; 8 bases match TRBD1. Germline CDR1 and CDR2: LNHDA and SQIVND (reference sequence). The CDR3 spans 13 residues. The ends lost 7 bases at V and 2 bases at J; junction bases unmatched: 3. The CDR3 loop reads CASKRDRNYGYTF. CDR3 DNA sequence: TGTGCCAGTAAAAGGGACAGGAACTATGGCTACACCTTC.

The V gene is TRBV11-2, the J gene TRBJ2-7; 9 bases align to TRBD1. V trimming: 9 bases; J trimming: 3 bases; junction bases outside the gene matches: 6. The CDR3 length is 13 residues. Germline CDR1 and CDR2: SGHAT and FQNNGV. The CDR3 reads CASSGQGLYEQYF. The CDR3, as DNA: TGTGCCAGTTCCGGACAGGGGCTCTACGAGCAGTACTTC.